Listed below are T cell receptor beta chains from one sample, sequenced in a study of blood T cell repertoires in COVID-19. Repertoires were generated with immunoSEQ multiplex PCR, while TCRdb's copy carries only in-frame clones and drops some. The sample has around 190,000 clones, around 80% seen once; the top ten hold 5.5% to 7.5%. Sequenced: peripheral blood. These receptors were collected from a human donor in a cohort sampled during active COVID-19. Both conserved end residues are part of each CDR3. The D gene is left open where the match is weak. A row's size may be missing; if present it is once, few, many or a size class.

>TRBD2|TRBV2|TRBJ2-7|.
TGTGCCCGCGGGGGGGCGGCGTACGAGCAGTACTTC
CARGGAAYEQYF
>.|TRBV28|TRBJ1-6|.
TGTGCCAGCAGTTTACTTAGCTCCTATAATTCACCCCTCCACTTT
CASSLLSSYNSPLHF
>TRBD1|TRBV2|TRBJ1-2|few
TGTGCCAGCAGGAGGGACAGTGCTAACTATGGCTACACCTTC
CASRRDSANYGYTF
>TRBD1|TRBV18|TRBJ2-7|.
TGTGCCAGCTCGAAACTGGGACAGAGCTCCTACGAGCAGTACTTC
CASSKLGQSSYEQYF
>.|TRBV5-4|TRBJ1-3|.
TGTGCCAGCAGCCCGAGACGGGGGTTCTCTGGAAACACCATATATTTT
CASSPRRGFSGNTIYF
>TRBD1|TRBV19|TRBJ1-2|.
TGTGCCAGTAGTGGGACAGGGGCCAACTATGGCTACACCTTC
CASSGTGANYGYTF
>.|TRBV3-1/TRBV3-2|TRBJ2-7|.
TGTGCCAGCAGCCAAGAGGAGGGGTCAAGAGGCGAGCAGTACTTC
CASSQEEGSRGEQYF
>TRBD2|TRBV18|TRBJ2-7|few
TGTGCCAGCTCACCGGGACTAGCCGTCGGCTACGAGCAGTACTTC
CASSPGLAVGYEQYF
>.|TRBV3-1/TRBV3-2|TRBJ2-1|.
TGTGCCAGCAGCCGCGGCGGGGATGAGCAGTTCTTC
CASSRGGDEQFF
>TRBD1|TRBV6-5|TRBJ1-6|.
TGTGCCAGCAGCCAGACAGACAGGGATCTCCACTTT
CASSQTDRDLHF
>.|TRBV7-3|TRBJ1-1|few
TGTGCCAGCAGCTCTCCAGGGAACACTGAAGCTTTCTTT
CASSSPGNTEAFF
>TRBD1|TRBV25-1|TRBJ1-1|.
TGTGCCAGCAGTGAAACCTCGTACAGGGGGGAAGCTTTCTTT
CASSETSYRGEAFF
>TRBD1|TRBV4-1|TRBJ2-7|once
TGCGCCAGCAGCCAGACAGGGGAAGAGCAGTACTTC
CASSQTGEEQYF
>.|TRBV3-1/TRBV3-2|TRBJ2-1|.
TGTGCCAGCAGCCAAGATGTGGCGGTTGGTGAGCAGTTCTTC
CASSQDVAVGEQFF
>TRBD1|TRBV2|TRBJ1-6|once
TGTGCCAGTCGGACAGGCGGGACAGATTCACCCCTCCACTTT
CASRTGGTDSPLHF
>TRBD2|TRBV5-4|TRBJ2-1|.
TGTGCCAGCAGCTTGGGACTAGCGGGGGCTCCAAATGAGCAGTTCTTC
CASSLGLAGAPNEQFF
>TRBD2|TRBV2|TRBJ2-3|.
TGTGCCAGCGCTGGTAGCGGGGGGAAAGATACGCAGTATTTT
CASAGSGGKDTQYF
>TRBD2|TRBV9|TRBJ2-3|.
TGTGCCAGCAGCTCCCCGACTAGCACTGCGCAGTATTTT
CASSSPTSTAQYF
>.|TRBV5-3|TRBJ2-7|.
TGTGCCAGAAGCTCGGGACACTTTAACTACGAGCAGTACTTC
CARSSGHFNYEQYF
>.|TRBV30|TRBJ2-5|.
TGTGCCTGGAGTGTCGGAGGGGGGGCAGCGGAGACCCAGTACTTC
CAWSVGGGAAETQYF
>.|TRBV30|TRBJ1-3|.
TGTGCCTGGACCAGGGAAGTTGGCCAGTTGGCTGGAAACACCATATATTTT
CAWTREVGQLAGNTIYF
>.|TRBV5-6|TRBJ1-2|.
TGTGCCAGCAGCTTGGGGGGAGTAGTATCGACCTTC
CASSLGGVVSTF
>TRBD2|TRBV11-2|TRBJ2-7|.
TGTGCCAGCAGCTTAGATCCGGGGGGAGGGGCTAAGTACTTC
CASSLDPGGGAKYF
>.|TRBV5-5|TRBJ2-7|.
TGTGCCAGCAGCTTGGCCGGGGTGGGCTACGAGCAGTACTTC
CASSLAGVGYEQYF
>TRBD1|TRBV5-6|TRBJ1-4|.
TGTGCCAGCAGCTTCGGACAGGGGGTTGAAAAACTGTTTTTT
CASSFGQGVEKLFF
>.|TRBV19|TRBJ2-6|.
TGTGCCAGTAGTCCCCGTAGCTCCGCGGTTGGGGCCAACGTCCTGACTTTC
CASSPRSSAVGANVLTF
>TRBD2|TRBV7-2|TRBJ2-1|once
TGTGCCAGCAGCCCCCGTCCAGCGGGGGGGAATGAGCAGTTCTTC
CASSPRPAGGNEQFF
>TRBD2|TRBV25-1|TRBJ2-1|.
TGTGCCAGCAGTGTGGACCCTCGGGGGGTTGAGCAGTTCTTC
CASSVDPRGVEQFF
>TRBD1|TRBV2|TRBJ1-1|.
TGTGCCACCGTTGCAGAGACAGGGGCCAACACTGAAGCTTTCTTT
CATVAETGANTEAFF
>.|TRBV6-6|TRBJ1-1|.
TGTGCCAGCAGTTACTCGACAGCTGAGTTGAACACTGAAGCTTTCTTT
CASSYSTAELNTEAFF
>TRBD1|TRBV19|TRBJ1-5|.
TGTGCCAGTAGCACCACAGGGGGCCCCAATCAGCCCCAGCATTTT
CASSTTGGPNQPQHF
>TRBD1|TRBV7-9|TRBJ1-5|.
TGTGCCAGCAGCCCCGCAGGGGGTATGCCCCAGCATTTT
CASSPAGGMPQHF
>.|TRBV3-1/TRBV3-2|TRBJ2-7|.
TGTGCCAGCAGCCTAAGTCTTGGGAGCTACTACGAGCAGTACTTC
CASSLSLGSYYEQYF
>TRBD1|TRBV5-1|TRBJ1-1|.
TGCGCCAGCAGCCGGGACAGGGGGGAATCTGAAGCTTTCTTT
CASSRDRGESEAFF
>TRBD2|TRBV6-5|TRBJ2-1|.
TGTGCCAGCAAAGGACTAGCGGGGGGATCCCGGGAGTTCTTC
CASKGLAGGSREFF
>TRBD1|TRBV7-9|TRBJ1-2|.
TGTGCCAGCAGCTTGTTGGTGGGACAGGGAAGTCTGGGAGGCTACACCTTC
CASSLLVGQGSLGGYTF
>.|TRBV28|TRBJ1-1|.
TGTGCCAGCAGTTTACAGGGCCTGAACACTGAAGCTTTCTTT
CASSLQGLNTEAFF
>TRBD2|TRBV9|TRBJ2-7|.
TGTGCCAGCAGCGCCCCGTGGAGCGGGGGGGCCCTAAACTTC
CASSAPWSGGALNF
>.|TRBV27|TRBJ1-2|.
TGTGCCAGCAGTACTACAGGGCCGGGGAGGGCCGGGCTCTATGGCTACACCTTC
CASSTTGPGRAGLYGYTF
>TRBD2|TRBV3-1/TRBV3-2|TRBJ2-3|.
TGTGCCAGCAGTCCCGGACTAGCCTCAGATACGCAGTATTTT
CASSPGLASDTQYF
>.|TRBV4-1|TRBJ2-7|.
TGCGCCAGCAGCACTGGGGAGGAGTACGAGCAGTACTTC
CASSTGEEYEQYF
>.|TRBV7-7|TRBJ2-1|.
TGTGCTAGCAGCCCGACAGCGAGCTCCTACAATGAGCAGTTCTTC
CASSPTASSYNEQFF
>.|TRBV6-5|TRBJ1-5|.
TGTGCCAGCAGTTACAAGCAGGGCGGCAATCAGCCCCAGCATTTT
CASSYKQGGNQPQHF
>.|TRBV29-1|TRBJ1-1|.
TGCAGCGTTGCGGCGGGTGAAGCTTTCTTT
CSVAAGEAFF
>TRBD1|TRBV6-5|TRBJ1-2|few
TGTGCCATCTCGACGAGTGGGCAGGGGGCTTATGGCTACACCTTC
CAISTSGQGAYGYTF
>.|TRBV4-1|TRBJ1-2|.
TGCGCCAGCAGCCAAGATCCTAGACAGGCTTCATCCTATGGCTACACCTTC
CASSQDPRQASSYGYTF